A selection of T cell receptor beta chains follows, all from one sample in a study of human T cells and chemical hapten exposure. One entry per CDR3 protein, called by TCRdb with MiXCR from the RACE reads. The data show 71,000 or so distinct CDR3 sequences, about 9.1% seen once. Sequencing used whole blood, obtained in connection with sensitization to the hapten diphenylcyclopropenone (DPC). All receptors derive from a woman aged 40-49 years with alopecia areata. Some clones in this sample may be carry-over from other donors' samples. Each CDR3 is given with its conserved first and last residue. Fields, in order: clone size, J gene, D gene, V gene, CDR3 DNA, CDR3 protein. A D gene is named only where the DNA matches it firmly. Size is omitted from some rows. Given values are once, few, many or a class for expanded clones.

>many|TRBJ2-7|-|TRBV7-2
TGTGCCAGCAGCCCAGAAACCTCCTACGAGCAGTACTTC
CASSPETSYEQYF
>-|TRBJ1-4|-|TRBV7-9
TGTGCCAGCAGCTTGAATGAGGCCGCCAGAGAAAAACTGTTTTTT
CASSLNEAAREKLFF
>medium-sized|TRBJ1-5|-|TRBV7-8
TGTGCCAGCAGCTTGTCGGTCAATCAGCCCCAGCATTTT
CASSLSVNQPQHF
>few|TRBJ2-1|TRBD2|TRBV5-4
TGTGCCAGCAGCGTGGGACTAGCGGGGGTATTCTACAATGAGCAGTTCTTC
CASSVGLAGVFYNEQFF
>many|TRBJ2-3|-|TRBV27
TGTGCCAGCAGTTTACGCCGGGCTAGCACAGATACGCAGTATTTT
CASSLRRASTDTQYF
>many|TRBJ2-7|-|TRBV15
TGTGCCACCAGCAGAGGGTTAGACAGTATGGGGAGCTCCTACGAGCAGTACTTC
CATSRGLDSMGSSYEQYF
>-|TRBJ2-5|-|TRBV7-2
TGTGCCAGCAGCTTAGTCCCAGGGCCAGAGACCCAGTACTTC
CASSLVPGPETQYF
>-|TRBJ2-1|-|TRBV6-2/TRBV6-3
TGTGCCAGCAGTTACTCGAAAGGCAGGGGGGGCGATGAGCAGTTCTTC
CASSYSKGRGGDEQFF
>few|TRBJ2-7|-|TRBV20-1
TGCAGTGCTAGAGGGTCCACCTTCTTTCAGCAGTACTTC
CSARGSTFFQQYF
>many|TRBJ2-1|TRBD2|TRBV5-4
TGTGCCAGCACCCCCGGGGACTACCTTGGGACTGAGCAGTTCTTC
CASTPGDYLGTEQFF
>many|TRBJ1-6|TRBD1|TRBV7-2
TGTGCCAGCAGCTTGGAGGGGGCAAGTTCACCCCTCCACTTT
CASSLEGASSPLHF
>many|TRBJ2-3|-|TRBV5-1
TGCGCCAGCAGCTTGGAAGTTACTAGCACAGATACGCAGTATTTT
CASSLEVTSTDTQYF
>many|TRBJ2-3|-|TRBV7-7
TGTGCCAGCAGCTATGAGGGACGGATGAAAATGGATACGCAGTATTTT
CASSYEGRMKMDTQYF
>many|TRBJ2-7|-|TRBV5-6
TGTGCCAGCAGCTTGTCCCACAGGAACCTTTACGAGCAGTACTTC
CASSLSHRNLYEQYF
>few|TRBJ1-5|TRBD1|TRBV7-2
TGTGCCAGCAGCTTGACGGACAGGGGAAACAATCAGCCCCAGCATTTT
CASSLTDRGNNQPQHF
>many|TRBJ1-2|-|TRBV3-1
TGTGCCAGCAGCCAAGATTTAGTGTATGGCTACACCTTC
CASSQDLVYGYTF
>many|TRBJ1-5|-|TRBV5-8
TGTGCCAGCGGGGAGGGACAGCCCCAGCATTTT
CASGEGQPQHF
>many|TRBJ2-7|-|TRBV25-1
TGTGCCAGCAGTGAGCCGGGGTCCTACGAGCAGTACTTC
CASSEPGSYEQYF
>-|TRBJ2-3|-|TRBV6-2/TRBV6-3
TGTGCCAGCAGTTACTCGGACTCGGATACGCAGTATTTT
CASSYSDSDTQYF
>many|TRBJ2-1|TRBD2|TRBV3-1
TGTGCCAGCAGCCCAATGACAGTGGGGGGGAATGAGCAGTTCTTC
CASSPMTVGGNEQFF
>many|TRBJ1-1|-|TRBV10-1
TGCGCCAGCAGTGAGGTCTGGCAGGGTCGGATCGCTGAAGCTTTCTTT
CASSEVWQGRIAEAFF
>many|TRBJ1-1|-|TRBV29-1
TGCAGCGTTCGGAGGACTGAAGCTTTCTTT
CSVRRTEAFF
>many|TRBJ2-1|TRBD2|TRBV19
TGTGCCAGTAGTATAAGAGCGGGGGGGGACAATGAGCAGTTCTTC
CASSIRAGGDNEQFF
>many|TRBJ2-3|TRBD2|TRBV27
TGTGCCACCCTAGCGGGGTATAGCACAGATACGCAGTATTTT
CATLAGYSTDTQYF
>many|TRBJ1-4|-|TRBV7-9
TGTGCCAGCAGCTTAGAGGCAGGCCTGAATGAAAAACTGTTTTTT
CASSLEAGLNEKLFF
>many|TRBJ2-4|TRBD2|TRBV5-1
TGCGCCAGCATGTCTACTAGCGCTAGCATTCAGTACTTC
CASMSTSASIQYF
>few|TRBJ2-7|TRBD2|TRBV27
TGTGCCAGCAGGGACCGAAGCGGGGGGACTTCCTACGAGCAGTACTTC
CASRDRSGGTSYEQYF
>many|TRBJ1-1|TRBD1|TRBV7-9
TGTGCCAGCAGCTCGCAACAGGGGCCCCCGAACACTGAAGCTTTCTTT
CASSSQQGPPNTEAFF
>few|TRBJ2-2|-|TRBV9
TGTGCCAGCAGCCCGTTCCACCAGATCGACCTGGACACCGGGGAGCTGTTTTTT
CASSPFHQIDLDTGELFF
>many|TRBJ2-3|-|TRBV4-3
TGCGCCAGCAGCCAAGATTGGGGCAGGTCCCGGGTTAGCACAGATACGCAGTATTTT
CASSQDWGRSRVSTDTQYF
>-|TRBJ2-1|TRBD2|TRBV3-1
TGTGCCAGCAGCCAAGTTAGCGGGGGGAACAATGAGCAGTTCTTC
CASSQVSGGNNEQFF
>many|TRBJ1-3|-|TRBV15
TGTGCCACCAGCCGGGACACTGGAAACACCATATATTTT
CATSRDTGNTIYF
>many|TRBJ2-6|-|TRBV5-5
TGTGCCAGTAGTCAGGGTTCTGGGGCCAACGTCCTGACTTTC
CASSQGSGANVLTF
>many|TRBJ2-2|TRBD2|TRBV6-2/TRBV6-3
TGTGCCAGCAGAAAGACTAGCGGGGGATCGAACACCGGGGAGCTGTTTTTT
CASRKTSGGSNTGELFF
>many|TRBJ2-3|TRBD2|TRBV12-3/TRBV12-4
TGTGCCAGCAGTTTCTTGACTAGCGGGGTCACAGATACGCAGTATTTT
CASSFLTSGVTDTQYF
>-|TRBJ2-3|-|TRBV11-3
TGTGCCAGCAGCTTAGTGGGGGGCTTGACGGATACGCAGTATTTT
CASSLVGGLTDTQYF
>many|TRBJ2-7|-|TRBV3-1
TGTGCCAGCAGCCAGGGAGGATACGAGCAGTACTTC
CASSQGGYEQYF
>many|TRBJ2-1|TRBD2|TRBV30
TGTGCCTGGAGTGTGCCAGCGGGGGCCTCCTACAATGAGCAGTTCTTC
CAWSVPAGASYNEQFF
>many|TRBJ1-5|-|TRBV10-3
TGTGCCTCAGGATCGGAGGGTCAGCCCCAGCATTTT
CASGSEGQPQHF
>once|TRBJ2-1|-|TRBV29-1
TGCAGCGTTGCCGGAACCTCCTACAATGAGCAGTTCTTC
CSVAGTSYNEQFF
>few|TRBJ1-5|-|TRBV11-2
TGTGCCAGCAGCCCTACCGGGGCGGGGAATCAGCCCCAGCATTTT
CASSPTGAGNQPQHF
>-|TRBJ1-2|-|TRBV12-3/TRBV12-4
TGTGCCAGCAGCACCTCAGGGCCCTATGGCTACACCTTC
CASSTSGPYGYTF
>many|TRBJ1-6|-|TRBV29-1
TGCAGCGTTGAAGACCAGGATGGACCCCTCCACTTT
CSVEDQDGPLHF
>many|TRBJ2-3|-|TRBV30
TGTGCCTGGCAGTTAAGGGTGAGCCCAGATACGCAGTATTTT
CAWQLRVSPDTQYF
>many|TRBJ2-4|-|TRBV12-3/TRBV12-4
TGTGCCAGCAGTCCCAGGATCCTGGCCAAAAACATTCAGTACTTC
CASSPRILAKNIQYF
>many|TRBJ2-2|-|TRBV4-3
TGCGCCAGCAGCCAAGTGTCTGGGGGAGCCGGGGAGCTGTTTTTT
CASSQVSGGAGELFF
>many|TRBJ1-2|-|TRBV5-1
TGCGCCAGCAGCTCACAGGGAGACTATGGCTACACCTTC
CASSSQGDYGYTF
>many|TRBJ1-1|-|TRBV18
TGTGCCAGCTCACCACAAGAGGCGTCAGACACTGAAGCTTTCTTT
CASSPQEASDTEAFF